The T cell receptor beta chain under discussion was sequenced for a study of T cell responses to AZD1222 COVID-19 vaccine. Study summary: Pooled in the analysis were second doses at about 4 or about 12 weeks. Study findings and constraints: The repertoires were collected only after the peak T cell response. Reportedly, nearly half the spike-specific TCRs target unmutated variant regions. Baseline antibody screening turned up just six seropositive AZD1222 recipients.

The method was immunoSEQ multiplex PCR; TCRdb's version includes in-frame clones alone and lacks a portion of them. Altogether 110,000 or so clones are present, 80% to 90% being singletons, with the ten largest covering around 10%. Germline V gene data show CDR1 as KGHDR and CDR2 as SFDVKD. The CDR3 length is 17 residues. After removal of 12 bases from V and 0 bases from J, the junction contained 15 bases not matched to a gene. Points on this clone: Its antigen is currently unknown.

This receptor was identified in an adult in good health. Here the sequenced sample was peripheral blood, taken on day 0 of AZD1222 vaccination. The chain has TRBV24-1 and TRBJ2-1; 8 bases fit TRBD1. CDR3 DNA: TGTGCCTCTTCCCCTGGGACAGGTCGACCCTCCTACAATGAGCAGTTCTTC. Translated, it gives CASSPGTGRPSYNEQFF.